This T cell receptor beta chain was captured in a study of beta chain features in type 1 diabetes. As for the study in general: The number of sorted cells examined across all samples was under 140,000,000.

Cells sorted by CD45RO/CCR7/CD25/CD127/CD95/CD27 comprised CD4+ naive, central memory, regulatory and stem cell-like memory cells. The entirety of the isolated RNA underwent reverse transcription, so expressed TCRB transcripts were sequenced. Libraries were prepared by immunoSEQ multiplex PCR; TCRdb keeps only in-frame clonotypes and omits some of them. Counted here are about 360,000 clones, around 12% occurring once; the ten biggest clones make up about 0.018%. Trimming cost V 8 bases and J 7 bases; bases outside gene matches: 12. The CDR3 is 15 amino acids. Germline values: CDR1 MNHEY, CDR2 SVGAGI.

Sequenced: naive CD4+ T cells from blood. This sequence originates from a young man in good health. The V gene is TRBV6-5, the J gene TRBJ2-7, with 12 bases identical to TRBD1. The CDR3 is CASGDPGQGAVEQYF. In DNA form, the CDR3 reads TGTGCCAGCGGAGATCCGGGACAGGGGGCTGTAGAGCAGTACTTC.